This T cell receptor beta chain derives from a study of T cell responses to AZD1222 COVID-19 vaccine. Overall study context: Second-dose recipients at about 4 or about 12 weeks were treated as one pooled group. Study-wide results and limits: CD4 TCRs linked to vaccination spanned spike, dominating at 160-218 and 743-854. It was only a handful of AZD1222 recipients who were seropositive at baseline.

For this clone: Its target is not known.

The CDR3 length is 16 residues. Germline V CDR1 and CDR2: ENHRY, SYGVKD. The germline V and J ends were trimmed by 4 bases and 0 bases, with 12 bases remaining between them. Here immunoSEQ multiplex PCR was the method, and the copy in TCRdb shows in-frame clones only, minus some. The data contain over 95,000 clones, about 85% of them singletons. Sequencing was performed on peripheral blood, taken on day 0 of AZD1222 vaccination. The V gene is TRBV10-3, the J gene TRBJ1-4; weak D call: TRBD1 (5 bases). The clonotype originates from an adult in good health. The CDR3 spells CAISAQGGTTNEKLFF. The CDR3 nucleotides are TGTGCCATCAGTGCCCAGGGAGGGACAACTAATGAAAAACTGTTTTTT.